Listed below are T cell receptor beta chains from one sample, sequenced in a study of beta chain features in type 1 diabetes. Using immunoSEQ multiplex PCR, the repertoire was profiled, and TCRdb retains in-frame clones only, with some absent. The top ten hold roughly 0.04% of the sample, which has a few hundred thousand clones, 11% to 15% seen once. Sample: naive CD4+ T cells from blood. The receptors here all came from a man aged 25-45 years in good health. The CDR3 runs from the conserved cysteine through the conserved F or W. The D gene is left open where the match is weak. Only some rows state a clone size, as once, few, many or a class for expanded clones.

V: TRBV30; J: TRBJ1-2; size: few; D: -; CDR3: CAWSPTRGLNYGYTF; DNA: TGTGCCTGGAGTCCTACGCGTGGTCTTAACTATGGCTACACCTTC
V: TRBV29-1; J: TRBJ1-1; size: few; D: TRBD1; CDR3: CSVQQGANRGMNTEAFF; DNA: TGCAGCGTGCAACAGGGGGCGAATCGAGGGATGAACACTGAAGCTTTCTTT
V: TRBV4-3; J: TRBJ2-1; size: -; D: -; CDR3: CASSQDVRGSSYNEQFF; DNA: TGCGCCAGCAGCCAAGATGTGAGGGGGAGCTCCTACAATGAGCAGTTCTTC
V: TRBV13; J: TRBJ2-1; size: -; D: TRBD2; CDR3: CASSLAREGNNEQFF; DNA: TGTGCCAGCAGCTTAGCACGGGAGGGGAACAATGAGCAGTTCTTC
V: TRBV15; J: TRBJ2-5; size: few; D: -; CDR3: CATSRDMAAQETQYF; DNA: TGTGCCACCAGCAGAGATATGGCTGCACAAGAGACCCAGTACTTC
V: TRBV4-3; J: TRBJ2-6; size: -; D: -; CDR3: CASSQEGAGANVLTF; DNA: TGCGCCAGCAGCCAAGAGGGGGCTGGGGCCAACGTCCTGACTTTC
V: TRBV7-3; J: TRBJ2-6; size: few; D: -; CDR3: CASSPPGANVLTF; DNA: TGTGCCAGCAGCCCGCCTGGGGCCAACGTCCTGACTTTC
V: TRBV6-6; J: TRBJ2-7; size: -; D: TRBD1; CDR3: CASSTQGSGEQYF; DNA: TGTGCCAGCAGTACACAGGGGAGTGGGGAGCAGTACTTC
V: TRBV4-3; J: TRBJ2-3; size: -; D: -; CDR3: CASSQGWGPTDTQYF; DNA: TGCGCCAGCAGCCAAGGGTGGGGGCCTACAGATACGCAGTATTTT
V: TRBV4-3; J: TRBJ2-3; size: few; D: -; CDR3: CASSQEGSAGATQYF; DNA: TGCGCCAGCAGCCAAGAGGGATCCGCCGGTGCTACGCAGTATTTT
V: TRBV2; J: TRBJ1-3; size: -; D: -; CDR3: CASSAGSGNTIYF; DNA: TGTGCCAGCAGTGCAGGTTCTGGAAACACCATATATTTT
V: TRBV15; J: TRBJ1-1; size: once; D: -; CDR3: CATLDNGRNTEAFF; DNA: TGTGCCACCCTGGACAACGGAAGGAACACTGAAGCTTTCTTT
V: TRBV28; J: TRBJ2-7; size: -; D: TRBD1; CDR3: CASKTGWEQYF; DNA: TGTGCCAGCAAGACAGGGTGGGAGCAGTACTTC
V: TRBV4-1; J: TRBJ1-5; size: few; D: -; CDR3: CASSQDDRLGNQPQHF; DNA: TGCGCCAGCAGCCAAGATGACAGACTCGGCAATCAGCCCCAGCATTTT
V: TRBV7-9; J: TRBJ1-1; size: few; D: -; CDR3: CASRFQGLGTEAFF; DNA: TGTGCCAGCAGATTCCAGGGATTAGGGACTGAAGCTTTCTTT
V: TRBV30; J: TRBJ1-4; size: few; D: -; CDR3: CAWSVGTTNEKLFF; DNA: TGTGCCTGGAGTGTGGGGACAACTAATGAAAAACTGTTTTTT
V: TRBV7-2; J: TRBJ2-1; size: few; D: -; CDR3: CASRYSWRVGDEQFF; DNA: TGTGCCAGCAGATATAGTTGGCGGGTTGGAGATGAGCAGTTCTTC
V: TRBV5-4; J: TRBJ2-1; size: few; D: -; CDR3: CASSPQDRGGNEQFF; DNA: TGTGCCAGCAGTCCCCAAGACAGGGGAGGGAATGAGCAGTTCTTC
V: TRBV5-6; J: TRBJ2-5; size: -; D: -; CDR3: CASGPTSRAETQYF; DNA: TGTGCCAGCGGACCGACTAGTAGGGCGGAGACCCAGTACTTC
V: TRBV7-9; J: TRBJ2-1; size: -; D: TRBD2; CDR3: CASGVAGVSYNEQFF; DNA: TGTGCCAGCGGGGTAGCGGGAGTCTCCTACAATGAGCAGTTCTTC
V: TRBV23-1; J: TRBJ2-7; size: -; D: TRBD1; CDR3: CAAYQRDRAYEQYF; DNA: TGCGCCGCTTACCAACGGGACAGAGCCTACGAGCAGTACTTC
V: TRBV2; J: TRBJ2-4; size: -; D: TRBD1; CDR3: CASRGQGAGIQYF; DNA: TGTGCCAGCAGGGGACAGGGGGCGGGCATTCAGTACTTC
V: TRBV7-2; J: TRBJ1-5; size: few; D: -; CDR3: CASSLVRSDIQPQHF; DNA: TGTGCCAGCAGCTTAGTAAGATCGGATATTCAGCCCCAGCATTTT
V: TRBV29-1; J: TRBJ1-1; size: -; D: -; CDR3: CSVDNTGSSNVNTEAFF; DNA: TGCAGCGTTGATAATACAGGGTCTTCGAACGTGAACACTGAAGCTTTCTTT
V: TRBV25-1; J: TRBJ2-7; size: -; D: -; CDR3: CASSPFGQSYEQYF; DNA: TGTGCCAGCAGCCCCTTCGGCCAATCCTACGAGCAGTACTTC
V: TRBV30; J: TRBJ2-1; size: few; D: -; CDR3: CAWSRRGTAGYEQFF; DNA: TGTGCCTGGAGCAGGAGAGGTACCGCGGGCTATGAGCAGTTCTTC
V: TRBV15; J: TRBJ1-1; size: few; D: -; CDR3: CATSRDFGSEAFF; DNA: TGTGCCACCAGCAGAGATTTTGGTTCTGAAGCTTTCTTT
V: TRBV27; J: TRBJ2-7; size: few; D: -; CDR3: CASSFREGEQYF; DNA: TGTGCCAGCAGTTTTAGAGAGGGCGAGCAGTACTTC
V: TRBV5-1; J: TRBJ2-5; size: few; D: TRBD2; CDR3: CASSKGLAGETQYF; DNA: TGCGCCAGCAGCAAGGGACTAGCGGGGGAGACCCAGTACTTC
V: TRBV11-3; J: TRBJ2-1; size: -; D: -; CDR3: CASSPRTGMYNEQFF; DNA: TGTGCCAGCAGCCCTCGGACCGGGATGTACAATGAGCAGTTCTTC
V: TRBV10-3; J: TRBJ2-1; size: -; D: TRBD2; CDR3: CAMGLAEALGEQFF; DNA: TGTGCCATGGGACTAGCGGAAGCCCTTGGTGAGCAGTTCTTC
V: TRBV15; J: TRBJ2-7; size: few; D: -; CDR3: CATSKGGVVPYEQYF; DNA: TGTGCCACCAGCAAGGGCGGGGTAGTCCCCTACGAGCAGTACTTC
V: TRBV4-2; J: TRBJ2-3; size: -; D: -; CDR3: CASSQDGPTDTQYF; DNA: TGTGCCAGCAGCCAAGACGGCCCGACAGATACGCAGTATTTT
V: TRBV29-1; J: TRBJ1-1; size: few; D: -; CDR3: CSVVRRGNTEAFF; DNA: TGCAGCGTTGTTAGGAGAGGGAACACTGAAGCTTTCTTT
V: TRBV4-1; J: TRBJ2-1; size: few; D: -; CDR3: CASSLNRVGYNEQFF; DNA: TGCGCCAGCAGCCTCAATCGTGTCGGCTACAATGAGCAGTTCTTC
V: TRBV14; J: TRBJ2-6; size: many; D: -; CDR3: CASSLERGANVLTF; DNA: TGTGCCAGCAGCCTTGAGAGGGGGGCCAACGTCCTGACTTTC
V: TRBV23-1; J: TRBJ2-7; size: -; D: -; CDR3: CASRRDYEQYF; DNA: TGCGCCAGCAGACGGGACTACGAGCAGTACTTC
V: TRBV9; J: TRBJ1-2; size: -; D: -; CDR3: CASSVAGTNYGYTF; DNA: TGTGCCAGCAGCGTAGCCGGGACAAACTATGGCTACACCTTC
V: TRBV7-3; J: TRBJ2-5; size: few; D: -; CDR3: CASSLTRGGWETQYF; DNA: TGTGCCAGCAGCTTAACACGTGGCGGATGGGAGACCCAGTACTTC
V: TRBV7-8; J: TRBJ1-1; size: few; D: -; CDR3: CASSLGTVNTEAFF; DNA: TGTGCCAGCAGCTTAGGGACAGTGAACACTGAAGCTTTCTTT
V: TRBV27; J: TRBJ1-1; size: few; D: -; CDR3: CASRNRANTEAFF; DNA: TGTGCCAGTAGGAATAGGGCGAACACTGAAGCTTTCTTT
V: TRBV27; J: TRBJ1-1; size: few; D: -; CDR3: CASSFPATEAFF; DNA: TGTGCCAGCAGTTTCCCCGCCACCGAAGCTTTCTTT
V: TRBV5-4; J: TRBJ2-3; size: -; D: -; CDR3: CASSSGHSTDTQYF; DNA: TGTGCCAGCAGCTCGGGACATAGCACAGATACGCAGTATTTT
V: TRBV6-5; J: TRBJ1-1; size: few; D: -; CDR3: CASSRSLTATEAFF; DNA: TGTGCCAGCAGTCGAAGCCTGACAGCCACTGAAGCTTTCTTT
V: TRBV7-9; J: TRBJ2-1; size: few; D: -; CDR3: CASSFPGSEQFF; DNA: TGTGCCAGCAGCTTCCCGGGTAGTGAGCAGTTCTTC
V: TRBV7-2; J: TRBJ2-7; size: few; D: -; CDR3: CASSLAAGGLYEQYF; DNA: TGTGCCAGCAGCTTAGCGGCAGGCGGCCTCTACGAGCAGTACTTC
V: TRBV6-5; J: TRBJ2-4; size: few; D: -; CDR3: CATRVLAKNIQYF; DNA: TGTGCCACCAGAGTTTTAGCCAAAAACATTCAGTACTTC
V: TRBV7-2; J: TRBJ2-1; size: -; D: -; CDR3: CASSFLGNNEQFF; DNA: TGTGCCAGCAGCTTCCTTGGAAACAATGAGCAGTTCTTC